The entry below describes one T cell receptor beta chain. Its antigen is unidentified. The CDR3 consists of 14 residues. Trimming removed 4 bases from V and 2 bases from J; junction bases left unmatched: 8. Germline CDR1 and CDR2: DFQATT and SNEGSKA (reference sequence). The data derive from a study of blood T cells in healthy people across ages. General study results and limits: No conclusive comparison of naive versus antigen-experienced cells was possible with unsorted PBMCs. CMV status of donors was unknown, possibly confounding expanded clonotype changes.

Isolation recovered at least 6.5 million PBMCs from every sample. The authors ran a second PCR of 7 to 11 cycles using a sample-barcoded 5' primer and a J-beta primer mix. Paired-end reads containing CDR3 totaled no fewer than 2.5 million for each sample. A single record per CDR3 protein comes from TCRdb applying MiXCR to the 5' RACE reads. The table records approximately 800,000 distinct CDR3 sequences, 55% to 65% of them present only once. This chain uses TRBV20-1 with TRBJ2-7; 7 bases are a match to TRBD2. The sequence was collected from a man aged 30-40 years in good health. Sequenced sample: blood. Here the CDR3 DNA reads TGCAGTGCTAACCAGCGGGACCGGCCCTACGAGCAGTACTTC. Residues: CSANQRDRPYEQYF.